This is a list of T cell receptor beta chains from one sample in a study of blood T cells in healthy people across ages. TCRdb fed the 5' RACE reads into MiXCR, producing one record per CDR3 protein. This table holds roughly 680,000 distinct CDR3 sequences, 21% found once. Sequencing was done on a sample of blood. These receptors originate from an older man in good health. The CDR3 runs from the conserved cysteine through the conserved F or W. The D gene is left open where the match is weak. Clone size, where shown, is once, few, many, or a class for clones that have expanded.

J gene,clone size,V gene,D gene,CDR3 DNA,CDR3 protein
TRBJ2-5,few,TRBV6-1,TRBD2,TGTGCCAGCAGCGAAGCGGGACCCAACCAAGAGACCCAGTACTTC,CASSEAGPNQETQYF
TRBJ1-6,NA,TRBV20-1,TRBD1,TGCAGTGCTCATCGATCGCCCGGACAGGATAATTCACCCCTCCACTTT,CSAHRSPGQDNSPLHF
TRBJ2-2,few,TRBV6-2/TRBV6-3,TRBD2,TGTGCCAGCAGCCGCCCGGGACTAGGCAAGGTTACAGGAACCGGGGAGCTGTTTTTT,CASSRPGLGKVTGTGELFF
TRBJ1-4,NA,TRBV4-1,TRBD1,TGCGCCAGCAGCCTGACAGACAGGGCTGAAAAACTGTTTTTT,CASSLTDRAEKLFF
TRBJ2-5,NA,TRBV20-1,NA,TGCAGTGCTAGAGATTGGGGGAACGACCAAGAGACCCAATACTTC,CSARDWGNDQETQYF
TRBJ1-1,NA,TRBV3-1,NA,TGTGCCAGCAGCCAAGGTTGGACAGAGAACACTGAAGCTTTCTTT,CASSQGWTENTEAFF
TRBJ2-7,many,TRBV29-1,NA,TGCAGCGTTGATTTAGTGCTGACGAGGGACTACGAGCAGTACTTC,CSVDLVLTRDYEQYF
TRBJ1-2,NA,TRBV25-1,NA,TGTGCCAGCAGTGAATCCGGGGGCAGTAAGGGCTACACCTTC,CASSESGGSKGYTF
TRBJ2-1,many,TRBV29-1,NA,TGCAGCGCACCTGCGGACGGCTCCTACAATGAGCAGTTCTTC,CSAPADGSYNEQFF
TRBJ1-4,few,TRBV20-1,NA,TGCAGTGCTAGAGATCTCGTAAAGTATCCCCGGCAGGAAAAACTGTTTTTT,CSARDLVKYPRQEKLFF
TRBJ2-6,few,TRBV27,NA,TGTGCCAGCAGTCTGTGGGCCCCCGGGTCAGTTAACTCTGGGGCCAACGTCCTGACTTTC,CASSLWAPGSVNSGANVLTF
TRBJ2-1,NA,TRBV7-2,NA,TGTGCCAGCAGCCCCGGGGACTCTTCATGGTACAATGAGCAGTTCTTC,CASSPGDSSWYNEQFF
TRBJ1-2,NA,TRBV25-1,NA,TGTGCCAGCAGTGTACAGGAAAACTATGGCTACACCTTC,CASSVQENYGYTF
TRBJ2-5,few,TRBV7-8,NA,TGTGCCAGCAGCCCCATATCTACGCAAGAGACCCAGTACTTC,CASSPISTQETQYF
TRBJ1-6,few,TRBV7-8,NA,TGTGCCAGCAGCTACACCAGGGGTGGTAATTCACCCCTCCACTTT,CASSYTRGGNSPLHF
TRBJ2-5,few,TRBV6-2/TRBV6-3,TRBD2,TGTGCCAGCAGGCAACTAGCGGGAGCAGAGACCCAGTACTTC,CASRQLAGAETQYF
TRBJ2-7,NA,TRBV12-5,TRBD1,TGTGCTAGTGCCCGGGACAGCTACGAGCAGTACTTC,CASARDSYEQYF
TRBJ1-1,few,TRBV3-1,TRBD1,TGTGCCAGCAGCCCTGGGACAGCCGAGGGAGCTTTCTTT,CASSPGTAEGAFF